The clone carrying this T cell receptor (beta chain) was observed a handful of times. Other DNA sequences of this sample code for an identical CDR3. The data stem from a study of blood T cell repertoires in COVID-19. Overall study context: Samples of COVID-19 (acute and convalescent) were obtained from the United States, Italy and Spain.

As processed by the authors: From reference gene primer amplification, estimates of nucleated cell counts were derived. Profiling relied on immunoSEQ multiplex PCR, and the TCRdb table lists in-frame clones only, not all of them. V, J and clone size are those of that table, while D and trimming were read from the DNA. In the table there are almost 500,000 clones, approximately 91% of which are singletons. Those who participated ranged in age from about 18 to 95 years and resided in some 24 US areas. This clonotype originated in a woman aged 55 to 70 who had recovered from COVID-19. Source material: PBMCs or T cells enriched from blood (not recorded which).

The chain's CDR3 is CAISGTGYEQYV. In nucleotides, the CDR3 is TGTGCCATCAGTGGGACAGGATACGAGCAGTACGTC. This chain connects TRBV10-3 to TRBJ2-7; TRBD1 aligns across 7 bases. V shed 4 bases and J 4 bases; nucleotides not matched to a gene: 1. Germline V gene sequence: CDR1 ENHRY, CDR2 SYGVKD. The CDR3 has 12 residues.